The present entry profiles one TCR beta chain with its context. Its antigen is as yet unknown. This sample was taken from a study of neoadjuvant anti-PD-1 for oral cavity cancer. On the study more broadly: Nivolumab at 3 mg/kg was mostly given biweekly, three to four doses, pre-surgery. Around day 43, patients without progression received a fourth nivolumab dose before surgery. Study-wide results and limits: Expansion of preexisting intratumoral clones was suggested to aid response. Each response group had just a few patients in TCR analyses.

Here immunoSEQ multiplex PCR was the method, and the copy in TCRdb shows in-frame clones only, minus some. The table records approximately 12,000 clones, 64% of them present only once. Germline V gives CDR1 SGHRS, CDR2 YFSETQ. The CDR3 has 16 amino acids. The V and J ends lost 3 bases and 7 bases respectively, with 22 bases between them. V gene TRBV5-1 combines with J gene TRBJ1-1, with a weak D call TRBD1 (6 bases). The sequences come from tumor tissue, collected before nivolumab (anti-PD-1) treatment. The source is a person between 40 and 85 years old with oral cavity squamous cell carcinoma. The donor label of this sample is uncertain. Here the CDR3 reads CASSYRDTGPGNEAFF. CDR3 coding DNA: TGCGCCAGCAGCTACCGGGACACGGGCCCGGGAAATGAAGCTTTCTTT.